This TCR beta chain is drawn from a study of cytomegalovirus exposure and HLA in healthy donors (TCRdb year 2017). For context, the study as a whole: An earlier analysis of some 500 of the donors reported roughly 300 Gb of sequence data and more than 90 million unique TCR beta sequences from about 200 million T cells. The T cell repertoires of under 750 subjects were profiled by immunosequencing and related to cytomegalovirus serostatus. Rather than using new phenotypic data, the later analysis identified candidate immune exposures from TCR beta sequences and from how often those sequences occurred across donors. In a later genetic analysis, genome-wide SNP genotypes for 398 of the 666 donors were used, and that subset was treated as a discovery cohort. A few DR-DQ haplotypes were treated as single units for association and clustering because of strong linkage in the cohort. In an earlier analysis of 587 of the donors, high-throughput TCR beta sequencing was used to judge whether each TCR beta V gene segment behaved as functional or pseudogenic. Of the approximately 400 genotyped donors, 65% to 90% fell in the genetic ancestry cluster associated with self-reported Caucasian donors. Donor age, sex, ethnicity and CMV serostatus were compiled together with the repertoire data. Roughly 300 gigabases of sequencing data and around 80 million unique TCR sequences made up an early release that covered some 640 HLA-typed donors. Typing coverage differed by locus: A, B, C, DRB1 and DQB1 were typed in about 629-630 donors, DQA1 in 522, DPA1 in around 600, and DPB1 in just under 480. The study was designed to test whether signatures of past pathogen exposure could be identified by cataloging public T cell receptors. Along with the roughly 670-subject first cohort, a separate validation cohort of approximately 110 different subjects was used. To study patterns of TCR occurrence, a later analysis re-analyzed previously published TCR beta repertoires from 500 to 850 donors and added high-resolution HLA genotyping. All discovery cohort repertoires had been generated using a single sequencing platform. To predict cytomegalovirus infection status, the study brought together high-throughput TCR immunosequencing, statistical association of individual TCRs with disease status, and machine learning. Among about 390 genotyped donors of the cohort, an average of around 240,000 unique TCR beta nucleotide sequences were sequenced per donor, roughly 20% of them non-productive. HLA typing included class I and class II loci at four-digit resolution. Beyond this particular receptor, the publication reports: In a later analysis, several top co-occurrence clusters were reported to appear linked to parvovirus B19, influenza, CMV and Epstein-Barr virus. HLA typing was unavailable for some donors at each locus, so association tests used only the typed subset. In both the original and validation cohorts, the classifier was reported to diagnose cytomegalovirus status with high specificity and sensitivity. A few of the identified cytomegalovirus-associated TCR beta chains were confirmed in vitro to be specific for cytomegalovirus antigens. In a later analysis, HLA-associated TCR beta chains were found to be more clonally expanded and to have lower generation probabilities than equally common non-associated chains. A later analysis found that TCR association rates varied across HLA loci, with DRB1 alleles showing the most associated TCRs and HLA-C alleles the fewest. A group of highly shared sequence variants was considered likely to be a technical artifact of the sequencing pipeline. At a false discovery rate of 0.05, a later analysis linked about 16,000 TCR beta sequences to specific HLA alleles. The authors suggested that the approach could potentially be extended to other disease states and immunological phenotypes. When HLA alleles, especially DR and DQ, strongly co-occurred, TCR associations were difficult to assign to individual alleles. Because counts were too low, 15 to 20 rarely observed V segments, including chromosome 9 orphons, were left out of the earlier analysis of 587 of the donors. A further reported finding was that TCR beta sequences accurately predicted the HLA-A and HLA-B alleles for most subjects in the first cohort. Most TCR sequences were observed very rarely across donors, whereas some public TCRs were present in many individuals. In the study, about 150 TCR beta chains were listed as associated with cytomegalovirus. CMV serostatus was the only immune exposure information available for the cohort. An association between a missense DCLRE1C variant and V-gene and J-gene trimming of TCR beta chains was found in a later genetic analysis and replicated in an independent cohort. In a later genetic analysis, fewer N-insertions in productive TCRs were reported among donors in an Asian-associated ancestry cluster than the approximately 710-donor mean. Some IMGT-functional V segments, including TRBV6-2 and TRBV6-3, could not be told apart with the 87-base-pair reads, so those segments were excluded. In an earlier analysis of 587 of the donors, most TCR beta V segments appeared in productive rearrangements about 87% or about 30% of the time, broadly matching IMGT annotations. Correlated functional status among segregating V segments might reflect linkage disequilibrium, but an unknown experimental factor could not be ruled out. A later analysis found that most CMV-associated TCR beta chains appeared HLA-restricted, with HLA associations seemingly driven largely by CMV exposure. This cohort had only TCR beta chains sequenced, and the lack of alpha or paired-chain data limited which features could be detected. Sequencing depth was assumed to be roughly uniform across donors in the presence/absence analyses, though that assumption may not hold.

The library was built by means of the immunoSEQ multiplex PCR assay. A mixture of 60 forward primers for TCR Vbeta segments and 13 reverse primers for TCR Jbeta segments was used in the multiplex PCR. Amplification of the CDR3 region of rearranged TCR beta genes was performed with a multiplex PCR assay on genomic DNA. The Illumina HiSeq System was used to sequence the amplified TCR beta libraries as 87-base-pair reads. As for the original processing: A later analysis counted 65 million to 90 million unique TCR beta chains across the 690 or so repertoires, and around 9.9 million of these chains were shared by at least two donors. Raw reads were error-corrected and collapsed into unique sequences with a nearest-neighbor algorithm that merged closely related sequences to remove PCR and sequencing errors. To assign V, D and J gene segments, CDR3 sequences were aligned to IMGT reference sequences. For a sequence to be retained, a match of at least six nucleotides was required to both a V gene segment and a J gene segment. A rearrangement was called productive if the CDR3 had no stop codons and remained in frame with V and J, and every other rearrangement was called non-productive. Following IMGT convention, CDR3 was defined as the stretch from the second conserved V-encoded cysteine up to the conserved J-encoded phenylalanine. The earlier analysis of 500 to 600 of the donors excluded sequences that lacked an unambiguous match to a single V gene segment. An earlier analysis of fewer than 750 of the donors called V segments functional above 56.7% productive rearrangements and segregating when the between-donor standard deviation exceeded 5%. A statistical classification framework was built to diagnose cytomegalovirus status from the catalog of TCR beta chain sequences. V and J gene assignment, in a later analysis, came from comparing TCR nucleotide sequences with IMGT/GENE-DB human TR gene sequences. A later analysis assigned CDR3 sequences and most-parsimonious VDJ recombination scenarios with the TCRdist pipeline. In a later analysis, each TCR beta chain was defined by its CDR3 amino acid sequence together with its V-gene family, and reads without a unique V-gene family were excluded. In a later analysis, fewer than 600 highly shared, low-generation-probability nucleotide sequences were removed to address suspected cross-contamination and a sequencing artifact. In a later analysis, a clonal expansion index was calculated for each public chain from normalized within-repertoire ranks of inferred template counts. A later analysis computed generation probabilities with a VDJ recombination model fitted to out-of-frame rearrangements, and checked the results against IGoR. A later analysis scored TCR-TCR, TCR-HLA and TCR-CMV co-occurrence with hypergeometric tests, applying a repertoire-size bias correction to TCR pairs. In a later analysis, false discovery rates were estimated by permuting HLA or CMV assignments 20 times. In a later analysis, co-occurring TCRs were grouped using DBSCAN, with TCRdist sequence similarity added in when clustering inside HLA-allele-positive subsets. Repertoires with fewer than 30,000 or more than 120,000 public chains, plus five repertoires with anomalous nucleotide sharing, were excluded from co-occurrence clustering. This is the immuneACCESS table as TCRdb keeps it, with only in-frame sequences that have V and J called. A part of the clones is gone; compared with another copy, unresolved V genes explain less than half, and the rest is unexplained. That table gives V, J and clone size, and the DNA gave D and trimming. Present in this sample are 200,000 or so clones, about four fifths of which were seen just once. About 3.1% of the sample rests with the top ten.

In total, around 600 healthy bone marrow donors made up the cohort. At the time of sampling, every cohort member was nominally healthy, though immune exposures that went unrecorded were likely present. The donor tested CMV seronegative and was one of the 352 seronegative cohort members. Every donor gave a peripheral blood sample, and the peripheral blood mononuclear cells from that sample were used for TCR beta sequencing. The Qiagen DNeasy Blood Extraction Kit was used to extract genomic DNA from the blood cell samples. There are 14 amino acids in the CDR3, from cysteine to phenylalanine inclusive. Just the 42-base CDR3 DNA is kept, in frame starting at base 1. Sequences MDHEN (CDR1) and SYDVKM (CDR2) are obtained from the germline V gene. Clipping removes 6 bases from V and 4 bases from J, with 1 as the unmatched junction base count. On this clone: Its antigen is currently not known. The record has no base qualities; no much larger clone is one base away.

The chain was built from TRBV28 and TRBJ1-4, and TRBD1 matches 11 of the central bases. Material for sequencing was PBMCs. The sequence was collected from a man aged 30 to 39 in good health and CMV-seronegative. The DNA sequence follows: TGTGCCAGCAGGGGACAGGGGGGTAATGAAAAACTGTTTTTT. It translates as CASRGQGGNEKLFF.